The 5 T cell receptor beta chains in this list originate from one sample, sequenced in a study of OX40 agonist ivuxolimab in advanced cancers. Sequencing was performed with immunoSEQ multiplex PCR; in TCRdb, only in-frame clones are kept and a portion is missing. The table has about 60,000 clones, about 89% seen once. The sequencing used CD4+ or CD8+ T cells sorted from blood, collected in a trial of the OX40 agonist ivuxolimab. These receptors all stem from an adult with an advanced solid tumor such as melanoma, head and neck, liver or kidney cancer.

This clone was seen a single time. A read error may account for a junction end that differs from germline. V usage is TRBV7-7 and J usage is TRBJ2-5; D possibly uses TRBD1 or TRBD2 (5 bases each). The CDR3 loop spans 16 amino acids. Per the germline V gene, CDR1 is SSHAT and CDR2 is FNYEAQ (reference sequence). CDR3 nucleotides: TGTGCTAGCAGCTTAGCGAAGGCCCAGGGCCAAGAGACCCAGTACTTC. Translating gives CASSLAKAQGQETQYF.

J is TRBJ2-7 and V is TRBV18, with a possible D match to TRBD2 (6 bases). V was pared by 0 bases and J by 3 bases, with 9 bases between. Per germline, CDR1 KGHSH and CDR2 LQKENI. The CDR3 contains 14 residues. The CDR3 sequence: CASSPPGLYYEQYF. CDR3 nucleotide sequence: TGTGCCAGCTCACCACCGGGACTGTACTACGAGCAGTACTTC.

The chain recombines TRBV4-3 with TRBJ1-3; D possibly corresponds to TRBD1 (6 bases). The CDR3 has 17 amino acids. The ends were cut back, 4 bases at V and 1 base at J, with 17 bases in the middle. Germline CDR1 is LGHNA and CDR2 is YSLEER. The CDR3 DNA is TGCGCCAGCAGCCTTGAACCGGGACACGGATCTGGAAACACCATATATTTT. Protein product: CASSLEPGHGSGNTIYF.

The chain carries TRBV5-1 and TRBJ2-7, with 8 positions matching TRBD1. V lost 4 bases to trimming and J lost 4 bases; unmatched junction nucleotides: 10. The CDR3 length is 15 residues. Germline V gives CDR1 SGHRS, CDR2 YFSETQ. CDR3 coding DNA: TGCGCCAGCAGCGAGCGACAGGGGCTCTCATACGAGCAGTACTTC. Amino acid sequence: CASSERQGLSYEQYF. Full variable domain (rest looked up from reference TRBV5-1 and TRBJ2-7): KAGVTQTPRYLIKTRGQQVTLSCSPISGHRSVSWYQQTPGQGLQFLFEYFSETQRNKGNFPGRFSGRQFSNSRSEMNVSTLELGDSALYLCASSERQGLSYEQYFGPGTRLTVT.

This clone occurred once. This sequence joins TRBV27 and TRBJ1-1; 7 bases are a match to TRBD1. Trimming at V came to 4 bases and at J to 0 bases, leaving 8 bases not matched to a gene. CDR3 length: 16 amino acids. From germline, CDR1 is MNHEY and CDR2 SMNVEV (reference sequence). The CDR3 is CASSSGQRNLNTEAFF. CDR3 nucleotides: TGTGCCAGCAGTTCGGGACAGAGAAACCTGAACACTGAAGCTTTCTTT.